The clone carrying this TCR beta chain came up a few times. TCRdb fed the 5' RACE reads into MiXCR, producing one record per CDR3 protein. The sample holds under 300,000 distinct CDR3 sequences, over 9.5% seen once. Germline CDR1 is MNHEY and CDR2 is SVGEGT. Trimming removed 6 bases from V and 4 bases from J, with 15 bases in between. CDR3 size: 14 residues. This specimen belongs to a study of identical twins. The same sample was also used in a study of yellow fever vaccine responses in identical twins.

Sequencing was done on a sample of memory (CD45RO+) T cells sorted from blood. This TCR came from a young woman in good health. The chain carries TRBV6-2 or TRBV6-3 and TRBJ2-5, with D perhaps TRBD2 (6 bases). The CDR3 sequence is CASRNGGDSETQYF. The CDR3 region has the DNA TGTGCCAGCAGAAACGGCGGGGATTCAGAGACCCAGTACTTC.